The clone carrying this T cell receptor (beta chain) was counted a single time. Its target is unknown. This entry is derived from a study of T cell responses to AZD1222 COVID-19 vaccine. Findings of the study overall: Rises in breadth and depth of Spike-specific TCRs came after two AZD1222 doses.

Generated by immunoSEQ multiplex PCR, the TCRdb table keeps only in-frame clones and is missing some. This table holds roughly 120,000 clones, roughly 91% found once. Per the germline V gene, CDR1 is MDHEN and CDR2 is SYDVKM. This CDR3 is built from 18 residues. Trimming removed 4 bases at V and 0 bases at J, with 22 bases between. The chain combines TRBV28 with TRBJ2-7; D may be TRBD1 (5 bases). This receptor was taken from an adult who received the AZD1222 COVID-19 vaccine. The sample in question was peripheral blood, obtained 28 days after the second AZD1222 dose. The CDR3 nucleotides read TGTGCCAGCAGTTGCGCCTCCCGGGCAGGGTGCAACTCCTACGAGCAGTACTTC. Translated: CASSCASRAGCNSYEQYF.